Each of the 10 T cell receptor beta chains below was sequenced from the same sample in a study of OX40 agonist ivuxolimab in advanced cancers. Data came from immunoSEQ multiplex PCR; TCRdb stores just in-frame clones and leaves some out. The repertoire holds approximately 87,000 clones, with more than 90% as singletons. The sequencing here drew on CD4+ or CD8+ T cells sorted from blood, taken in a trial of the OX40 agonist ivuxolimab. Receptors were obtained from an adult with an advanced solid tumor such as melanoma, head and neck, liver or kidney cancer.

V gene TRBV27 combines with J gene TRBJ2-1; no reliable D call. V dropped 6 bases and J dropped 5 bases, with 17 bases sitting between them. This CDR3 is 15 amino acids long. In germline, CDR1 is MNHEY, CDR2 SMNVEV (reference sequence). The CDR3 DNA reads as TGTGCCAGCAGCCCCTTCAGACCCACGGACAATGAGCAGTTCTTC. Translating gives CASSPFRPTDNEQFF.

The genes are TRBV7-2 and TRBJ1-2; no firm D call. Trimming removed 6 bases from V and 8 bases from J, with 13 bases in between. Germline values: CDR1 SGHTA, CDR2 FQGNSA. CDR3 length equals 12 residues. The CDR3: CASSLILRGYTF. In nucleotides, the CDR3 is TGTGCCAGCAGTTTAATCCTCAGGGGCTACACCTTC.

The CDR3 DNA is TGTGCCAGCAGTTTATCCGGGAGGGCCTTAACCTACGAGCAGTACTTC. Its protein is CASSLSGRALTYEQYF. The rearrangement joins TRBV27 to TRBJ2-7; 8 bases match TRBD2. J lost 2 bases, V lost 0 bases, and 6 bases had no gene match. The CDR3 loop spans 16 amino acids. Per the germline V gene, CDR1 is MNHEY and CDR2 is SMNVEV (reference sequence).

This clone was seen only once. This chain uses TRBV29-1 with TRBJ1-3; a possible D gene is TRBD1 (5 bases). Germline V gives CDR1 SQVTM, CDR2 ANQGSEA. This CDR3 contains 14 residues. V shed 5 bases and J shed 0 bases, with 11 bases lying between them. The CDR3 DNA reads as TGCAGCGTTTCTGGGGCGGGCTCTGGAAACACCATATATTTT. As protein: CSVSGAGSGNTIYF.

About this clone itself: This same CDR3 is encoded by further DNA sequences in the sample. The CDR3 DNA sequence: TGTGCCAGCAGCGTAGATACCGGGGAGCTGTTTTTT. This translates into CASSVDTGELFF. The chain is built from TRBV9 and TRBJ2-2; D is uncertain. The CDR3 totals 12 residues. The V end lost 0 bases, the J end lost 5 bases, and 2 bases lay between the germline ends. The germline gives CDR1 SGDLS, CDR2 YYNGEE.

The V call is TRBV30, the J call TRBJ2-1, with a weak D call TRBD2 (6 bases). Germline V gives CDR1 GTSNPN, CDR2 SVGIG (reference sequence). The length of the CDR3 is 13 residues. V dropped 0 bases and J dropped 10 bases, with 13 bases sitting between them. The CDR3 loop is CAWSVGGPMEQFF. CDR3 sequence (DNA): TGTGCCTGGAGTGTCGGAGGGCCAATGGAGCAGTTCTTC.

In nucleotides, the CDR3 is TGTGCCAGCAGCTCCCTCTTTGGGGGGGCCGGGGGCTACACCTTC. Amino acid sequence: CASSSLFGGAGGYTF. The V call is TRBV7-6, the J call TRBJ1-2, with D tentatively TRBD1 (6 bases). CDR3 size: 15 residues. Germline V gene sequence: CDR1 SGHVS, CDR2 FNYEAQ. The V and J ends lost 4 bases and 8 bases respectively, with 20 bases between them.

CDR3 bases: TGTGCCAGCTCACCTGGCAGGGGTCAGGAGACCCAGTACTTC. Encoded protein: CASSPGRGQETQYF. The rearrangement uses TRBV18 and TRBJ2-5; D possibly corresponds to TRBD1 (6 bases). The CDR3 spans 14 residues. Germline CDR1 and CDR2: KGHSH and LQKENI. V lost 3 bases and J 5 bases, leaving 13 bases between the germline ends.

CDR3 nucleotides: TGCAGCGTTGAAGAAGGTCACAATGAGCAGTTCTTC. Translation gives CSVEEGHNEQFF. The V and J genes are TRBV29-1 and TRBJ2-1; D gene uncertain. CDR3 length equals 12 residues. Trimming took 0 bases from V and 5 from J, leaving 5 bases between them. Germline-derived CDR1 and CDR2 are SQVTM and ANQGSEA.

The V and J genes are TRBV2 and TRBJ2-2, with 8 positions matching TRBD2. Germline CDR1 and CDR2: SNHLY and FYNNEI. CDR3 length equals 17 residues. The V segment lost 7 bases and the J segment 3 bases; nucleotides outside the gene matches: 13. CDR3 nucleotides: TGTGCCAGCACTGACCTTGAGATAGCGGGGTACACCGGGGAGCTGTTTTTT. Encoded protein: CASTDLEIAGYTGELFF.